The 16 T cell receptor beta chains below come from one sample, sequenced in a study of control samples from healthy donors and cancer patients. Only in-frame clones appear in the TCRdb table, and some are missing; sequencing was by immunoSEQ multiplex PCR. In the table there are approximately 66,000 clones, 85% to 90% of which are singletons. Specimen: PBMCs. These receptors originate from a man between 60 and 75 years old with colorectal cancer.

The chain links TRBV27 to TRBJ1-1, with a tentative D call TRBD1 (5 bases). CDR3 length: 15 amino acids. Trimming shortened V by 4 bases and J by 4 bases, and 16 bases separated the two germline ends. Germline lookup yields CDR1 MNHEY and CDR2 SMNVEV (reference sequence). The CDR3 nucleotides are TGTGCCAGCAGTTCCCGAACAGGACCGATCACTGAAGCTTTCTTT. As protein: CASSSRTGPITEAFF.

The genes are TRBV10-3 and TRBJ1-2; D uncertain. CDR3 size: 13 residues. The germline V gene encodes CDR1 ENHRY and CDR2 SYGVKD. V dropped 2 bases and J dropped 2 bases, with 6 bases sitting between them. This chain's CDR3 is CAISEDLNYGYTF. The DNA for the CDR3 is TGTGCCATCAGTGAGGACTTAAACTATGGCTACACCTTC.

The chain recombines TRBV9 with TRBJ1-4, with 8 bases that match TRBD1. This CDR3 spans 15 amino acids. Looked up from germline, CDR1 is SGDLS and CDR2 is YYNGEE. The trim removed 3 bases at V and 4 bases at J, leaving 5 bases unmatched. In nucleotides, the CDR3 is TGTGCCAGCAGCGCACTGACAGGGGTTAATGAAAAACTGTTTTTT. Its translation: CASSALTGVNEKLFF.

The CDR3 DNA sequence: TGTGCCAGCAGCTTAGGTACAGCGGGGGAGCAGTTCTTC. Translating gives CASSLGTAGEQFF. V is TRBV11-2 and J is TRBJ2-1; the match to TRBD2 covers 7 bases. J was trimmed by 10 bases and V by 1 base; bases with no gene match: 4. Germline V CDR1 and CDR2: SGHAT, FQNNGV. The CDR3 is 13 residues long.

This chain connects TRBV19 to TRBJ2-2; 12 positions match TRBD2. V lost 3 bases and J lost 8; bases outside the gene matches: 10. This CDR3 comprises 17 residues. Germline loops: CDR1 LNHDA, CDR2 SQIVND (reference sequence). The CDR3 DNA reads as TGTGCCAGTAGTATTTCCACTAGCGGGGGGTTCCTAGGGGAGCTGTTTTTT. Protein product: CASSISTSGGFLGELFF.

The chain uses TRBV14 and TRBJ1-4, with D tentatively TRBD1 (5 bases). The V gene's germline CDR1 is SGHDN and CDR2 FVKESK. Between the trimmed V and J ends, which lost 4 bases and 6 bases, there was a span of 18 bases. The length of the CDR3 is 16 residues. The CDR3 sequence is CASSPLNEGRYEKLFF. CDR3 coding DNA: TGTGCCAGCAGCCCCTTAAATGAGGGACGGTATGAAAAACTGTTTTTT.

The rearrangement uses TRBV2 and TRBJ2-1, with no clear D. Between the trimmed V and J ends, which lost 1 base and 0 bases, there was a span of 10 bases. This CDR3 spans 16 amino acids. Germline CDR1 and CDR2: SNHLY and FYNNEI. The CDR3 DNA is TGTGCCAGCAGTGAAGGAAGGCGGAGCTCCTACAATGAGCAGTTCTTC. This encodes CASSEGRRSSYNEQFF.

The chain joins TRBV29-1 to TRBJ1-3; a possible D gene is TRBD1 (5 bases). Germline V gene lookup returns CDR1 SQVTM and CDR2 ANQGSEA. Trimming stripped 6 bases from V and 3 bases from J, with 15 bases between. The CDR3 loop spans 14 amino acids. The CDR3 coding sequence is TGCAGCGTCGACGACAGCTCCCTTGGAAACACCATATATTTT. It encodes CSVDDSSLGNTIYF.

The chain links TRBV7-9 to TRBJ1-1; D is unresolved. V was cut by 4 bases and J by 1 base, with 7 bases left in between. CDR3 length equals 13 residues. CDR1 and CDR2 from the germline V gene are SEHNR and FQNEAQ (reference sequence). The CDR3 nucleotides are TGTGCCAGCAGCTGGGAAGAGAACACTGAAGCTTTCTTT. This gives the protein CASSWEENTEAFF.

This clone has a handful of counts. The genes are TRBV7-9 and TRBJ2-5; D may be TRBD2 (6 bases). Germline lookup yields CDR1 SEHNR and CDR2 FQNEAQ (reference sequence). The length of the CDR3 is 14 residues. The V end lost 4 bases, the J end lost 5 bases, and 14 bases lay between the germline ends. The CDR3 DNA follows: TGTGCCAGCAGCTCGGCCGGGGGTACCGAGACCCAGTACTTC. Protein: CASSSAGGTETQYF.

Worth noting for this clone: Within the sample, other DNA sequences also encode this same CDR3. The chain couples TRBV12-3 or TRBV12-4 to TRBJ1-1; D gene unclear. Trimming took off 1 base at V and 1 base at J, with 4 bases between the two ends. This CDR3 spans 13 amino acids. The CDR3 DNA follows: TGTGCCAGCAGTTTAGTGGGGAACACTGAAGCTTTCTTT. This encodes CASSLVGNTEAFF.

The chain links TRBV28 to TRBJ2-5, with D possibly TRBD1 on 8 matching bases. This CDR3 spans 14 amino acids. Germline assignment: CDR1 MDHEN and CDR2 SYDVKM. V was trimmed by 7 bases and J by 7 bases, leaving 19 bases between them. Here the CDR3 DNA reads TGTGCCAGCACAACAGGGGGGGGGAGAGTGACCCAGTACTTC. Translation gives CASTTGGGRVTQYF.

The chain uses TRBV5-1 and TRBJ1-1; TRBD1 agrees at 8 bases. Per the germline V gene, CDR1 is SGHRS and CDR2 is YFSETQ. J was trimmed by 2 bases and V by 4 bases; bases with no gene match: 4. The CDR3 loop spans 14 amino acids. CDR3 in amino acids: CASSTGGSNTEAFF. The CDR3 nucleotides are TGCGCCAGCAGCACAGGGGGATCAAACACTGAAGCTTTCTTT. Complete variable domain (other parts from reference TRBV5-1 and TRBJ1-1): KAGVTQTPRYLIKTRGQQVTLSCSPISGHRSVSWYQQTPGQGLQFLFEYFSETQRNKGNFPGRFSGRQFSNSRSEMNVSTLELGDSALYLCASSTGGSNTEAFFGQGTRLTVV.

This rearrangement joins TRBV5-6 to TRBJ1-1; tentatively, D is TRBD1 (6 bases). Trimming shortened V by 4 bases and J by 6 bases, and 10 bases separated the two germline ends. Germline assignment: CDR1 SGHDT and CDR2 YYEEEE. The CDR3 runs 12 residues. In DNA form, the CDR3 reads TGTGCCAGCAGCCCCCGGACAGCTGAAGCTTTCTTT. Its protein product is CASSPRTAEAFF.

V is TRBV19 and J is TRBJ1-6, with D hard to call. The germline V gene has CDR1 LNHDA and CDR2 SQIVND (reference sequence). V lost 5 bases and J lost 14, with 16 bases in between. The CDR3 contains 13 residues. CDR3 nucleotide sequence: TGTGCCAGTAGTGAGGAGGTGGGATCGTCCCTCCACTTT. It translates to CASSEEVGSSLHF. Using reference TRBV19 and TRBJ1-6 for the parts outside the CDR3, the full variable domain is DGGITQSPKYLFRKEGQNVTLSCEQNLNHDAMYWYRQDPGQGLRLIYYSQIVNDFQKGDIAEGYSVSREKKESFPLTVTSAQKNPTAFYLCASSEEVGSSLHFGNGTRLTVT.

The rearrangement joins TRBV27 to TRBJ2-7; D unclear. CDR1 and CDR2 from the germline V gene are MNHEY and SMNVEV (reference sequence). The CDR3 covers 10 residues. The ends were cut back, 8 bases at V and 7 bases at J, with 9 bases in the middle. The CDR3 DNA reads as TGTGCCAGCGGCAACCTGGAGCAGTACTTC. Its protein is CASGNLEQYF.